The sequence of this TCR beta chain was determined in a study of cytomegalovirus exposure and HLA in healthy donors. This CDR3 has 13 amino acids. J gave up 4 bases and V 7 bases, and 4 bases lay outside the gene matches. Study-level results: The listing of some 170 TCR beta chains classed them as cytomegalovirus-associated. Presence/absence comparisons presumed near-even sequencing depth among donors.

Note on this clone: The target antigen is unknown.

The primer mix had 60 Vbeta and 13 Jbeta primers. TCRdb's copy holds only in-frame clones and misses some; the assay was immunoSEQ multiplex PCR. The sample includes about 140,000 clones, approximately 80% of them seen just once. The sequenced sample was PBMCs. V gene TRBV5-3 combines with J gene TRBJ1-2, with 10 bases aligning to TRBD1. TRBV5-3 qualifies as an ORF whose function is uncertain. The sequence was obtained from a middle-aged man in good health and CMV-seronegative. CDR3 sequence reads: CARDRGRGYGYTF. In DNA form, the CDR3 reads TGTGCCAGAGACAGGGGGCGAGGCTATGGCTACACCTTC.